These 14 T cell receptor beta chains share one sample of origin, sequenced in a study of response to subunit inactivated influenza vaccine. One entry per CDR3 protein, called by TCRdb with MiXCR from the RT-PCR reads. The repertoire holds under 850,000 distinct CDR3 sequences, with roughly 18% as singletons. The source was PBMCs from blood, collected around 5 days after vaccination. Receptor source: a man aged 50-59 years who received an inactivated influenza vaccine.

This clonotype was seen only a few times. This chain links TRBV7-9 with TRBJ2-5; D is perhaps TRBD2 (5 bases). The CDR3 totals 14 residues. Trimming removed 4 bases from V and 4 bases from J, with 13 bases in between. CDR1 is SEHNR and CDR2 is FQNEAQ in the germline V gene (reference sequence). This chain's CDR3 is CASSSYRGLETQYF. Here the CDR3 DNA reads TGTGCCAGCAGCTCCTATCGGGGTCTAGAGACCCAGTACTTC.

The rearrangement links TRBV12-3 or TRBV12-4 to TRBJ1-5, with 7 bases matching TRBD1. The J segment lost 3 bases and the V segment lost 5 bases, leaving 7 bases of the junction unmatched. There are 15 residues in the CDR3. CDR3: CASSRTGQYNQPQHF. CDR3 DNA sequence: TGTGCCAGCAGTCGGACAGGTCAGTACAATCAGCCCCAGCATTTT.

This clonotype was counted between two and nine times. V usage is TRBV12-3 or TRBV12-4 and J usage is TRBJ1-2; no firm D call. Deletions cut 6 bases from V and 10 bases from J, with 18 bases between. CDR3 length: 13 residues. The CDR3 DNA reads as TGTGCCAGCAGCCCGACGCCCCCGGCATCCTACACCTTC. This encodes CASSPTPPASYTF.

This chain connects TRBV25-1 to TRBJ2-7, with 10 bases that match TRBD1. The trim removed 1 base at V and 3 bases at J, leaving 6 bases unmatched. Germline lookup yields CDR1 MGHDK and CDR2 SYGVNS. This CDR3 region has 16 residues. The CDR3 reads CASSELGTGAGYEQYF. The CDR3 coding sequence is TGTGCCAGCAGTGAATTGGGGACAGGGGCAGGCTACGAGCAGTACTTC.

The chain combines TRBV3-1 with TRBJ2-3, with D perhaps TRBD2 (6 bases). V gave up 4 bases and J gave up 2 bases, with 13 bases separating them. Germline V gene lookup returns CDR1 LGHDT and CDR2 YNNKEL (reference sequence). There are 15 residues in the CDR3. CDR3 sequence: CASSPGGAFTDTQYF. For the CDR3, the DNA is TGTGCCAGCAGCCCCGGCGGGGCTTTCACAGATACGCAGTATTTT.

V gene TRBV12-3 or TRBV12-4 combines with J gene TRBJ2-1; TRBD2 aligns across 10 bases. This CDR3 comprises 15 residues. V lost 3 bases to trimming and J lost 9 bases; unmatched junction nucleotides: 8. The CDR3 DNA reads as TGTGCCAGCAGTTTGGACAGCGGGGGGGCCATTGAGCAGTTCTTC. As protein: CASSLDSGGAIEQFF.

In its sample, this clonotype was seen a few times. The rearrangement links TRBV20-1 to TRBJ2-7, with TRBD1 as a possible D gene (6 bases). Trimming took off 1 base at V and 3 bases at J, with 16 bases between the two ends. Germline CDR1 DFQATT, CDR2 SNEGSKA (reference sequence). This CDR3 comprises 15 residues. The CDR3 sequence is CSARGNRESNYEQYF. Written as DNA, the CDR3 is TGCAGTGCTAGAGGTAACAGGGAGTCCAACTACGAGCAGTACTTC.

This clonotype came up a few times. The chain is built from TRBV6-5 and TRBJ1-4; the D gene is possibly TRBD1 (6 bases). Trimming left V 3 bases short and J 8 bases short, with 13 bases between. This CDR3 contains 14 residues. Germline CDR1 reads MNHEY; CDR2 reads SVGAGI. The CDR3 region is CASSYQGFWEKLFF. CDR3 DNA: TGTGCCAGCAGTTATCAGGGGTTTTGGGAAAAACTGTTTTTT.

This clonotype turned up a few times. This chain's CDR3 is CASSQDGAGQETQYF. The CDR3 DNA sequence: TGCGCCAGCAGCCAAGATGGGGCAGGGCAAGAGACCCAGTACTTC. The chain links TRBV4-3 to TRBJ2-5, with D possibly matching TRBD1 (5 bases). The CDR3 has 15 amino acids. Trimming left V 0 bases short and J 2 bases short, with 10 bases between. Germline-derived CDR1 and CDR2 are LGHNA and YSLEER.

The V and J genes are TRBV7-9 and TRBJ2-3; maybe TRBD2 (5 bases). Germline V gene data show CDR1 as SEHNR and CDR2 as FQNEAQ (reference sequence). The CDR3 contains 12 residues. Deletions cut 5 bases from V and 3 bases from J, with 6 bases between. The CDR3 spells CASSRETDTQYF. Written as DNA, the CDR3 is TGTGCCAGCAGCCGGGAAACAGATACGCAGTATTTT. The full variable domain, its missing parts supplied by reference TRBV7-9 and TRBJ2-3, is DTGVSQNPRHKITKRGQNVTFRCDPISEHNRLYWYRQTLGQGPEFLTYFQNEAQLEKSRLLSDRFSAERPKGSFSTLEIQRTEQGDSAMYLCASSRETDTQYFGPGTRLTVL.

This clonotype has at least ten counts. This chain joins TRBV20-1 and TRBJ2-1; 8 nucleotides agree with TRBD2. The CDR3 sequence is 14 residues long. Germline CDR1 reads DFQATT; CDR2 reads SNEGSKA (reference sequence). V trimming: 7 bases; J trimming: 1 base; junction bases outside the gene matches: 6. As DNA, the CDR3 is TGCAGTGTGACGGCGGGAGGTTCCTACAATGAGCAGTTCTTC. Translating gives CSVTAGGSYNEQFF.

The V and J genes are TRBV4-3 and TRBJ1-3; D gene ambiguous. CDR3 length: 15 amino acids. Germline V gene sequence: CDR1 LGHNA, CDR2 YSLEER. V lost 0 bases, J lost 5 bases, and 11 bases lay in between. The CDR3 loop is CASSQDRIQRNTIYF. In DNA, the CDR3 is TGCGCCAGCAGCCAAGATCGGATTCAAAGAAACACCATATATTTT.

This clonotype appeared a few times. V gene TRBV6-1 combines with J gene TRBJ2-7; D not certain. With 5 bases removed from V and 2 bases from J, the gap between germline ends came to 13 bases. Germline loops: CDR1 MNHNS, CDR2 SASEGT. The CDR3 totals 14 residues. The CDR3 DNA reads TGTGCCAGCAGTCCTGGAGCAGGACCCTACGAGCAGTACTTC. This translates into CASSPGAGPYEQYF.

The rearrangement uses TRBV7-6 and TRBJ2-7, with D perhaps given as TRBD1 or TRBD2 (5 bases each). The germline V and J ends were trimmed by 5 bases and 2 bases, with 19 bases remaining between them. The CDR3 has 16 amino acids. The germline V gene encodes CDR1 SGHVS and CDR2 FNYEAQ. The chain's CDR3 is CASSMQSGTAPYEQYF. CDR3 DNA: TGTGCCAGCAGCATGCAATCCGGGACGGCTCCCTACGAGCAGTACTTC.